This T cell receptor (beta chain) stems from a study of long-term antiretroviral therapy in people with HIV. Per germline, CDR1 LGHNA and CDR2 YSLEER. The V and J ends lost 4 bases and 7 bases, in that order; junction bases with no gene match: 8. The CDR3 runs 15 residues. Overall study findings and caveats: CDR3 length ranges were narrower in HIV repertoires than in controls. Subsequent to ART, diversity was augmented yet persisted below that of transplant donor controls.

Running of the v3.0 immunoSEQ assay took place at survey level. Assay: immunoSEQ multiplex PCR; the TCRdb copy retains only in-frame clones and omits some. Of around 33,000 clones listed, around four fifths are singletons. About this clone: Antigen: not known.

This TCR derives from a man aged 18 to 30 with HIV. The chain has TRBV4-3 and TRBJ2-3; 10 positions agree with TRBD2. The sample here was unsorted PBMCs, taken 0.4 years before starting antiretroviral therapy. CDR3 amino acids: CASSPGLAEAYTQYF. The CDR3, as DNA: TGCGCCAGCAGCCCCGGACTAGCGGAGGCATATACGCAGTATTTT.